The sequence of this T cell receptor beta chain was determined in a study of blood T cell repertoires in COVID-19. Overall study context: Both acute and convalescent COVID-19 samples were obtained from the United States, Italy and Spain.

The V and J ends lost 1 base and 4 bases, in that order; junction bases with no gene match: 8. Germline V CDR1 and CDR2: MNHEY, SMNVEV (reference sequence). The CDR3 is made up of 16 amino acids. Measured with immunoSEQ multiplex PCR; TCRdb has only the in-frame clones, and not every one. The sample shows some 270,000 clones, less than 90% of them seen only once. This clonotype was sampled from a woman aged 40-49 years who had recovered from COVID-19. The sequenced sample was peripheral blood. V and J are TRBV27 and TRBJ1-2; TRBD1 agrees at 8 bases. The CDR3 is CASSLFQGADGYGYTF. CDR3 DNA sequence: TGTGCCAGCAGTTTATTTCAGGGGGCAGATGGCTATGGCTACACCTTC.